A selection of T cell receptor beta chains follows, all from one sample in a study of T-cell memory formation after mild COVID-19. TCRdb re-analysed the 5' RACE reads in MiXCR, keeping a single row per CDR3 protein. The sample records under 200,000 distinct CDR3 sequences, over 10% being singletons. Source material: PBMCs or a T cell subset sorted from them (not recorded which). The receptor source for this set is a man younger than 35 who had mild COVID-19 (a few samples of this study predate the infection). Cell type and time point are not known. Each CDR3 is given without its conserved first and last residue. The order of the fields is V gene, clone size, D gene, J gene, CDR3 protein. The D gene is left open where the match is weak. Clone size is shown for a subset of rows, as once, few, many or a class of expanded clone.

v_call: TRBV5-1
clone_size: few
d_call: -
j_call: TRBJ2-3
cdr3_aa: ASSNLEGFGTQY

v_call: TRBV30
clone_size: -
d_call: TRBD1
j_call: TRBJ1-4
cdr3_aa: AWSFGTANEKLF

v_call: TRBV7-9
clone_size: -
d_call: -
j_call: TRBJ1-4
cdr3_aa: ASSPHLLGRNEKLF

v_call: TRBV10-3
clone_size: -
d_call: TRBD2
j_call: TRBJ2-3
cdr3_aa: AISALAGASASTDTQY

v_call: TRBV9
clone_size: -
d_call: TRBD2
j_call: TRBJ2-5
cdr3_aa: ASSVGLAGFPETQY

v_call: TRBV29-1
clone_size: many
d_call: -
j_call: TRBJ2-2
cdr3_aa: SVAGLGGRFTGELF

v_call: TRBV15
clone_size: few
d_call: -
j_call: TRBJ2-6
cdr3_aa: ATSRDAPGSGANVLT

v_call: TRBV5-1
clone_size: few
d_call: -
j_call: TRBJ2-5
cdr3_aa: ASSLEFGETQY

v_call: TRBV5-1
clone_size: many
d_call: TRBD1
j_call: TRBJ2-2
cdr3_aa: ASSQGANTGELF

v_call: TRBV4-1
clone_size: few
d_call: -
j_call: TRBJ2-1
cdr3_aa: ASSQNPQLATYNEQF

v_call: TRBV2
clone_size: -
d_call: TRBD1
j_call: TRBJ1-3
cdr3_aa: ASGRGQANSGNTIY

v_call: TRBV24-1
clone_size: many
d_call: -
j_call: TRBJ2-1
cdr3_aa: ATSEDRNGLSGNEQF

v_call: TRBV23-1
clone_size: many
d_call: -
j_call: TRBJ2-4
cdr3_aa: ASSIPVWPLPKDIQY

v_call: TRBV9
clone_size: few
d_call: TRBD1
j_call: TRBJ1-2
cdr3_aa: ASTYYRGDYT

v_call: TRBV12-3/TRBV12-4
clone_size: -
d_call: TRBD2
j_call: TRBJ2-3
cdr3_aa: ASSQGLAGADTQY

v_call: TRBV7-3
clone_size: few
d_call: TRBD1
j_call: TRBJ2-3
cdr3_aa: ASSLSGRGRTDTQY

v_call: TRBV4-3
clone_size: few
d_call: -
j_call: TRBJ1-6
cdr3_aa: ASSPHRASSYNSPLH

v_call: TRBV27
clone_size: many
d_call: -
j_call: TRBJ2-3
cdr3_aa: ASSLSWADTQY

v_call: TRBV7-2
clone_size: few
d_call: -
j_call: TRBJ2-3
cdr3_aa: ASSLATGVADTQY

v_call: TRBV5-1
clone_size: few
d_call: -
j_call: TRBJ2-2
cdr3_aa: ASSLVASSTGELF

v_call: TRBV10-3
clone_size: -
d_call: TRBD2
j_call: TRBJ2-4
cdr3_aa: AISESRTSGSQQY

v_call: TRBV29-1
clone_size: -
d_call: -
j_call: TRBJ2-5
cdr3_aa: SVDGLGRETQY

v_call: TRBV2
clone_size: many
d_call: -
j_call: TRBJ2-3
cdr3_aa: ASSRQRGTDTQY

v_call: TRBV5-1
clone_size: few
d_call: TRBD1
j_call: TRBJ2-5
cdr3_aa: ASSLRRQGLETQY

v_call: TRBV5-1
clone_size: many
d_call: -
j_call: TRBJ1-6
cdr3_aa: ASSPPEGNSPLH

v_call: TRBV2
clone_size: -
d_call: -
j_call: TRBJ1-5
cdr3_aa: ASSDMDQPQH

v_call: TRBV27
clone_size: -
d_call: TRBD2
j_call: TRBJ2-5
cdr3_aa: ASRRLAGMQETQY

v_call: TRBV7-9
clone_size: many
d_call: -
j_call: TRBJ2-3
cdr3_aa: ASSLPRVTDTQY